The 29 T cell receptor beta chains listed next were all sequenced from one sample in a study of T-cell reconstitution after alpha-beta-depleted transplantation in children (dated by TCRdb to the mid-2010s). Library creation used PCR. Reads for this sample came from an Illumina HiSeq 2500. Molecular barcoding was employed in the preparation of TCR libraries, with unique molecular identifiers being used to normalize TCRbeta repertoire quantification. Using fastp at Q25 and MiXCR, TCRdb reprocessed the public reads and kept productive beta chains. Each entry merges the rows of one CDR3 protein and shows their most common DNA and genes. This sample comprises about 540,000 distinct CDR3 sequences, 25% to 30% of them detected only once. The ten biggest clones cover 30% to 40% of the sample. The treatment or condition tag for this specimen amounts to: allogeneic hematopoietic cell transplantation with graft depleted of TCRalphabeta T cells and CD19 B cells.

Sequenced material: PBMCs, taken before TCRalphabeta/CD19-depleted stem cell transplant. Receptors originate from a boy younger than two with Wiskott-Aldrich syndrome, due to receive a stem cell transplant.

The rearrangement joins TRBV28 to TRBJ1-4, with 9 positions matching TRBD1. This CDR3 comprises 15 residues. Germline V gene lookup returns CDR1 MDHEN and CDR2 SYDVKM. J lost 5 bases, V lost 6 bases, and 7 bases had no gene match. The CDR3 region is CASRSSGTGNEKLFF. The DNA for the CDR3 is TGTGCCAGCAGAAGCTCCGGGACAGGGAATGAAAAACTGTTTTTT.

This chain links TRBV10-3 with TRBJ1-2; 9 nucleotides line up with TRBD1. Germline V lookup: CDR1 ENHRY, CDR2 SYGVKD. CDR3 length: 15 residues. Trimming removed 4 bases from V and 4 bases from J; junction bases left unmatched: 7. CDR3 sequence (DNA): TGTGCCATCAGTGGGCGGACAGGGGTTATCTATGGCTACACCTTC. This gives the protein CAISGRTGVIYGYTF.

This chain joins TRBV6-7 and TRBJ2-4, with unresolved D. TRBV6-7 is labeled an ORF, and its function is uncertain. CDR3 length: 16 amino acids. Deletions cut 6 bases from V and 0 bases from J, with 15 bases between. This CDR3 is CASRPTPRIAKNIQYF. The CDR3 nucleotides are TGTGCCAGCAGACCCACACCGAGAATAGCCAAAAACATTCAGTACTTC.

The CDR3 region is CASSPGPPKNEQFF. For the CDR3, the DNA is TGTGCCAGCAGTCCCGGGCCCCCTAAGAATGAGCAGTTCTTC. The rearrangement links TRBV27 to TRBJ2-1; D gene ambiguous. CDR3 length: 14 residues. V was cut by 5 bases and J by 7 bases, with 15 bases left in between. Germline V gene sequence: CDR1 MNHEY, CDR2 SMNVEV (reference sequence).

This clonotype was seen a handful of times. This chain links TRBV5-1 with TRBJ2-7; a possible D gene is TRBD1 (6 bases). Between the trimmed V and J ends, which lost 4 bases and 0 bases, there was a span of 11 bases. The CDR3 contains 14 residues. Germline lookup yields CDR1 SGHRS and CDR2 YFSETQ. The CDR3 reads CASSKDSSSYEQYF. In DNA form, the CDR3 reads TGCGCCAGCAGCAAGGACAGTTCCTCCTACGAGCAGTACTTC.

In this sample, this clonotype turned up a few times. The rearrangement uses TRBV25-1 and TRBJ2-2; maybe TRBD2 (6 bases). Germline V gene data show CDR1 as MGHDK and CDR2 as SYGVNS. This CDR3 is built from 15 residues. Trimming left V 6 bases short and J 3 bases short, with 14 bases between. The CDR3 bases are TGTGCCAGCAGCGATGGGAGGACCTACACCGGGGAGCTGTTTTTT. Protein sequence: CASSDGRTYTGELFF.

This clonotype was found a few times. The DNA for the CDR3 is TGTGCCACCAGTGGGACCGGGACAGGGTATGACAATGAGCAGTTCTTC. This translates into CATSGTGTGYDNEQFF. The rearrangement uses TRBV24-1 and TRBJ2-1; 9 bases are a match to TRBD1. This CDR3 spans 16 amino acids. The V and J ends lost 5 bases and 5 bases, in that order; junction bases with no gene match: 9. Germline V gene data show CDR1 as KGHDR and CDR2 as SFDVKD.

The sample holds a few counts of this clonotype. The chain couples TRBV29-1 to TRBJ2-7; D is possibly TRBD1 or TRBD2 (5 bases each). The CDR3 is 15 residues long. Germline V lookup: CDR1 SQVTM, CDR2 ANQGSEA. The germline V and J ends were trimmed by 6 bases and 0 bases, with 18 bases remaining between them. The CDR3 nucleotides are TGCAGCGTCGCTGGGGGAGACGTTGGCTCCTACGAGCAGTACTTC. This translates into CSVAGGDVGSYEQYF.

This clonotype was picked up a small number of times. The rearrangement links TRBV20-1 to TRBJ2-3; possibly TRBD1 for D (5 bases). Trimming removed 2 bases at V and 5 bases at J, with 29 bases between. Germline V CDR1 and CDR2: DFQATT, SNEGSKA (reference sequence). The CDR3 consists of 19 residues. Written as DNA, the CDR3 is TGCAGTGCTAGATCACTCTTAAATACGGCTGGGGCTGCTGTAGATACGCAGTATTTT. It codes for CSARSLLNTAGAAVDTQYF.

This clonotype was counted only a few times. The genes are TRBV20-1 and TRBJ2-7; D is ambiguous. V lost 5 bases, J lost 0 bases, and 11 bases lay in between. Germline V gene data show CDR1 as DFQATT and CDR2 as SNEGSKA (reference sequence). The CDR3 has 13 amino acids. CDR3 in DNA: TGCAGTGCTCTAACCGGGCCCTCCTACGAGCAGTACTTC. Translation gives CSALTGPSYEQYF.

The J gene is TRBJ2-1, the V gene TRBV11-3; 7 bases map to TRBD2. Losses at the gene ends were 5 bases for V and 7 bases for J; bases not matched to a gene: 11. This CDR3 is built from 15 residues. Germline V lookup: CDR1 SGHNT, CDR2 YENEEA. The CDR3 region is CASSPRESTPNEQFF. In DNA, the CDR3 is TGTGCCAGCAGCCCGCGGGAGTCCACCCCGAATGAGCAGTTCTTC.

The sample holds a few counts of this clonotype. This sequence joins TRBV29-1 and TRBJ1-1; 9 bases agree with TRBD1. The V gene end was trimmed by 8 bases and the J gene end by 0 bases; junction bases not matched to a gene: 4. The germline V gene encodes CDR1 SQVTM and CDR2 ANQGSEA. The CDR3 is made up of 13 amino acids. CDR3 loop: CSSRTGVNTEAFF. The CDR3 DNA is TGCAGCTCAAGGACAGGGGTGAACACTGAAGCTTTCTTT.

This clonotype has a handful of counts. In DNA, the CDR3 is TGTGCCAGCAGCCAAGTTAGGGGGGGTCGATACAATGAGCAGTTCTTC. This codes for CASSQVRGGRYNEQFF. V usage is TRBV4-2 and J usage is TRBJ2-1, with D possibly TRBD2 on 7 matching bases. Germline values: CDR1 LGHNA, CDR2 YNFKEQ. Deletions cut 1 base from V and 4 bases from J, with 14 bases between. The length of the CDR3 is 16 residues.

Concerning this clonotype itself: The junction and the germline gene differ at one end; a read error may be behind it. V usage is TRBV20-1 and J usage is TRBJ2-7; TRBD1 or TRBD2 may be the D gene (7 bases each). Germline CDR1 and CDR2: DFQATT and SNEGSKA (reference sequence). This CDR3 has 19 residues. DNA of the CDR3: TGCTGTGCTAGAGATCCAGATCCGCGTCGGGGAGGGGGCGGACACGAGCAGTACTTC. This codes for CCARDPDPRRGGGGHEQYF.

CDR3 sequence: CATSDYGHEQYF. CDR3 in DNA: TGTGCCACCAGTGACTACGGCCACGAGCAGTACTTC. J is TRBJ2-7 and V is TRBV24-1; the D is unclear. The CDR3 consists of 12 residues. CDR1 and CDR2 (germline): KGHDR, SFDVKD. V was trimmed by 4 bases and J by 5 bases, leaving 8 bases between them.

The chain links TRBV5-1 to TRBJ2-5; 13 bases line up with TRBD2. CDR1 and CDR2 from the germline V gene are SGHRS and YFSETQ. The CDR3 covers 15 residues. J lost 5 bases, V lost 4 bases, and 5 bases had no gene match. In DNA, the CDR3 is TGCGCCAGCAGCCCCCTGGGACTAGCGGGGGAGACCCAGTACTTC. This gives the protein CASSPLGLAGETQYF.

The chain employs TRBV5-1 and TRBJ1-5, with TRBD1 matching over 7 bases. Trimming took 0 bases from V and 7 from J; bases not matched to a gene: 4. This CDR3 is built from 14 residues. Germline V CDR1 and CDR2: SGHRS, YFSETQ. CDR3 nucleotides: TGCGCCAGCAGCTTGGGAACAGGGGCACAGCCCCAGCATTTT. This gives the protein CASSLGTGAQPQHF.

This clonotype was seen more than once but under ten times. The genes are TRBV9 and TRBJ1-2, with TRBD1 matching over 8 bases. J gave up 2 bases and V 3 bases, and 3 bases lay outside the gene matches. CDR1 and CDR2 (germline): SGDLS, YYNGEE. The CDR3 totals 14 residues. CDR3 sequence (DNA): TGTGCCAGCAGCGATAGACAGGGGAACTATGGCTACACCTTC. This encodes CASSDRQGNYGYTF.

The chain combines TRBV5-6 with TRBJ2-7; D remains unclear. The germline V gene has CDR1 SGHDT and CDR2 YYEEEE. The CDR3 has 14 residues. V lost 0 bases and J lost 6, with 13 bases in between. CDR3 in DNA: TGTGCCAGCAGCTTGGGAGGTGCGGCGACCGAGCAGTACTTC. Its translation: CASSLGGAATEQYF. Supplemented by reference TRBV5-6 and TRBJ2-7, the full variable domain reads DAGVTQSPTHLIKTRGQQVTLRCSPKSGHDTVSWYQQALGQGPQFIFQYYEEEERQRGNFPDRFSGHQFPNYSSELNVNALLLGDSALYLCASSLGGAATEQYFGPGTRLTVT.

The chain carries TRBV5-1 and TRBJ2-4; D is uncertain. The CDR3 loop spans 16 amino acids. CDR1 and CDR2 from the germline V gene are SGHRS and YFSETQ. Trimming stripped 5 bases from V and 0 bases from J, with 15 bases between. In nucleotides, the CDR3 is TGCGCCAGCAGTCCGCGTTTGGTTGAAGCCAAAAACATTCAGTACTTC. Its protein is CASSPRLVEAKNIQYF.

V and J are TRBV5-1 and TRBJ2-5; 9 nucleotides line up with TRBD2. Per germline, CDR1 SGHRS and CDR2 YFSETQ. The CDR3 covers 19 residues. J gave up 2 bases and V 0 bases, and 14 bases lay outside the gene matches. CDR3 nucleotides: TGCGCCAGCAGCTTGGGTGTTCTCGCGGGAGGGCCGGGGCAAGAGACCCAGTACTTC. Protein: CASSLGVLAGGPGQETQYF.

The chain is built from TRBV5-1 and TRBJ2-1; 13 positions agree with TRBD2. The CDR3 has 15 residues. Per the germline V gene, CDR1 is SGHRS and CDR2 is YFSETQ. Trimming cost V 4 bases and J 9 bases; bases outside gene matches: 7. The CDR3 protein is CASSGGTSGKVEQFF. CDR3 coding DNA: TGCGCCAGCAGCGGAGGGACTAGCGGGAAGGTTGAGCAGTTCTTC.

The chain joins TRBV7-6 to TRBJ2-2; 11 bases fit TRBD2. The CDR3 is 17 residues long. After removal of 1 base from V and 4 bases from J, the junction contained 5 bases not matched to a gene. CDR1 is SGHVS and CDR2 is FNYEAQ in the germline V gene. The CDR3 DNA reads TGTGCCAGCAGCTTAGGCACTAGCGGGAGTAGCACCGGGGAGCTGTTTTTT. Encoded protein: CASSLGTSGSSTGELFF.

The chain links TRBV7-6 to TRBJ2-1; unclear D gene. CDR3 length equals 13 residues. Trimming took 1 base from V and 9 from J, leaving 10 bases between them. In germline, CDR1 is SGHVS, CDR2 FNYEAQ. CDR3 nucleotides: TGTGCCAGCAGCTTAGGGCGGTGGGGTGAGCAGTTCTTC. The encoded protein is CASSLGRWGEQFF.

This sequence joins TRBV7-2 and TRBJ2-7; the D is unclear. V shed 0 bases and J shed 2 bases, with 8 bases lying between them. CDR3 size: 14 residues. Germline V lookup: CDR1 SGHTA, CDR2 FQGNSA. The CDR3 sequence is CASSLADITYEQYF. The CDR3 DNA follows: TGTGCCAGCAGCTTAGCTGATATTACCTACGAGCAGTACTTC.

The rearrangement uses TRBV10-3 and TRBJ2-7; 8 nucleotides match TRBD2. The CDR3 sequence is 18 residues long. CDR1 is ENHRY and CDR2 is SYGVKD in the germline V gene. The junction had 18 bases not matched to a gene; V was cut back by 4 bases and J by 4 bases. The CDR3 is CAISASAFLSGDTYEQYF. The CDR3 DNA follows: TGTGCCATCAGTGCGTCAGCCTTCCTTAGCGGGGATACTTACGAGCAGTACTTC.

This clonotype was observed a few times. The V call is TRBV6-5, the J call TRBJ1-2, with D perhaps TRBD1 (5 bases). The CDR3 is made up of 16 amino acids. V gave up 2 bases and J gave up 1 base, with 14 bases separating them. Germline assignment: CDR1 MNHEY and CDR2 SVGAGI. Written as DNA, the CDR3 is TGTGCCAGCAGTTACAGACCCCGGGACGGTAACTATGGCTACACCTTC. Translating gives CASSYRPRDGNYGYTF.

The rearrangement joins TRBV12-3 or TRBV12-4 to TRBJ1-1; 9 bases fit TRBD1. The CDR3 length is 12 residues. The trim removed 4 bases at V and 11 bases at J, leaving 5 bases unmatched. This CDR3 is CASSSRDREAFF. CDR3 nucleotides: TGTGCCAGCAGTTCCCGGGACAGGGAGGCTTTCTTT.

This clonotype has a handful of counts. The V and J genes are TRBV7-8 and TRBJ2-5; TRBD2 aligns across 7 bases. This CDR3 spans 14 amino acids. Germline V gives CDR1 SGHVS, CDR2 FQNEAQ. V shed 5 bases and J 5 bases; nucleotides not matched to a gene: 8. The CDR3 reads CASSPPAGEETQYF. CDR3 bases: TGTGCCAGCAGCCCCCCGGCGGGAGAGGAGACCCAGTACTTC.